These 13 T cell receptor beta chains were sequenced from one sample in a study of cytomegalovirus exposure and HLA in healthy donors. Generated by immunoSEQ multiplex PCR, the TCRdb table keeps only in-frame clones and is missing some. The sample holds fewer than 150,000 clones, about 88% seen once. The specimen was PBMCs. These receptors originate from a man in his late teens or twenties in good health and CMV-seropositive.

The V gene is TRBV6-5, the J gene TRBJ1-1; maybe TRBD1 (6 bases). The CDR3 is 16 residues long. Germline V gene data show CDR1 as MNHEY and CDR2 as SVGAGI. V was cut by 0 bases and J by 0 bases, with 11 bases left in between. The CDR3 DNA reads TGTGCCAGCAGTTACTCGAAGGGGGGGCTGAACACTGAAGCTTTCTTT. Its translation is CASSYSKGGLNTEAFF.

The chain combines TRBV12-5 with TRBJ2-1; 11 nucleotides line up with TRBD2. Germline V gene lookup returns CDR1 LGHNT and CDR2 FRNRAP. Trimming removed 2 bases from V and 7 bases from J; junction bases left unmatched: 13. The length of the CDR3 is 18 residues. CDR3: CASGLSSGRAGAANEQFF. The CDR3, as DNA: TGTGCTAGTGGTTTGAGTAGCGGGAGGGCCGGAGCTGCTAATGAGCAGTTCTTC. The entire variable domain, with the rest obtained from reference TRBV12-5 and TRBJ2-1, is as follows: DARVTQTPRHKVTEMGQEVTMRCQPILGHNTVFWYRQTMMQGLELLAYFRNRAPLDDSGMPKDRFSAEMPDATLATLKIQPSEPRDSAVYFCASGLSSGRAGAANEQFFGPGTRLTVL.

V and J are TRBV7-2 and TRBJ1-5, with D perhaps TRBD1 (6 bases). This CDR3 has 17 residues. From germline, CDR1 is SGHTA and CDR2 FQGNSA. Trimming left V 3 bases short and J 4 bases short, with 19 bases between. DNA for the CDR3: TGTGCCAGCAGCTTTTCACCGGGACATTCGCAGAATCAGCCCCAGCATTTT. It codes for CASSFSPGHSQNQPQHF.

This chain connects TRBV14 to TRBJ1-2; a weak D match, TRBD1 (5 bases). The CDR3 contains 12 residues. Germline values: CDR1 SGHDN, CDR2 FVKESK. V lost 9 bases, J lost 10 bases, and 18 bases lay in between. DNA for the CDR3: TGTGCCAGTGACAGCCCGTCGGGCGACTACACCTTC. It codes for CASDSPSGDYTF.

With respect to this clone: This specimen includes other DNA sequences encoding the same CDR3. The chain employs TRBV9 and TRBJ1-5; weak D call: TRBD1 (5 bases). From germline, CDR1 is SGDLS and CDR2 YYNGEE. Trimming removed 2 bases at V and 2 bases at J, with 8 bases between. The CDR3 extends over 14 amino acids. The CDR3 nucleotides read TGTGCCAGCAGCGTTGGAGGGGGCAATCAGCCCCAGCATTTT. This translates into CASSVGGGNQPQHF.

The rearrangement links TRBV27 to TRBJ2-3; 12 bases align to TRBD1. Unmatched junction bases numbered 12, after V lost 4 bases and J lost 4 bases. CDR1 is MNHEY and CDR2 is SMNVEV in the germline V gene (reference sequence). CDR3 size: 18 residues. The CDR3 sequence is CASSSPGTGGFIADTQYF. The CDR3 DNA follows: TGTGCCAGCAGTTCCCCCGGGACAGGGGGCTTCATAGCAGATACGCAGTATTTT.

This chain connects TRBV5-3 to TRBJ1-2, with D hard to call. TRBV5-3 has ORF status, its function being uncertain. This CDR3 contains 15 residues. Trimming stripped 1 base from V and 7 bases from J, with 17 bases between. CDR3 DNA sequence: TGTGCCAGAAGCTTGAAACCTGAGGGCTCACCTGGCTACACCTTC. Protein: CARSLKPEGSPGYTF.

On this clone itself: The same CDR3 can be traced to other DNA sequences in this sample. The chain uses TRBV5-1 and TRBJ2-5; 14 bases map to TRBD2. With 3 bases clipped from V and 2 bases from J, the junction kept 3 bases outside the gene matches. CDR1 is SGHRS, CDR2 YFSETQ, per germline. This CDR3 contains 16 residues. The CDR3 DNA follows: TGCGCCAGCAGCTCTGGACTAGCGGGAGGTCAAGAGACCCAGTACTTC. It encodes CASSSGLAGGQETQYF.

This chain uses TRBV14 with TRBJ2-6; D is possibly TRBD2 (5 bases). Germline-derived CDR1 and CDR2 are SGHDN and FVKESK. The CDR3 has 16 residues. V lost 3 bases and J lost 0, with 9 bases in between. CDR3 in DNA: TGTGCCAGCAGCCACAGACGGGGCTCTGGGGCCAACGTCCTGACTTTC. Amino acids: CASSHRRGSGANVLTF.

This chain joins TRBV7-9 and TRBJ2-7; 7 nucleotides match TRBD1. The CDR3 length is 14 residues. Germline values: CDR1 SEHNR, CDR2 FQNEAQ (reference sequence). V lost 5 bases to trimming and J lost 3 bases; unmatched junction nucleotides: 7. In DNA, the CDR3 is TGTGCCAGCAGCCCGCCCCGGGACAGCTACGAGCAGTACTTC. Amino acid sequence: CASSPPRDSYEQYF. Full variable domain (remainder filled in from reference TRBV7-9 and TRBJ2-7): DTGVSQNPRHKITKRGQNVTFRCDPISEHNRLYWYRQTLGQGPEFLTYFQNEAQLEKSRLLSDRFSAERPKGSFSTLEIQRTEQGDSAMYLCASSPPRDSYEQYFGPGTRLTVT.

The V gene is TRBV12-5, the J gene TRBJ2-1; D gene ambiguous. Germline V CDR1 and CDR2: LGHNT, FRNRAP. V was trimmed by 5 bases and J by 3 bases, leaving 8 bases between them. The CDR3 has 13 amino acids. CDR3 sequence (DNA): TGTGCTAGTGGTCCTCCTTTCTACAATGAGCAGTTCTTC. Amino acids: CASGPPFYNEQFF.

A single count supports this clone. This chain links TRBV5-8 with TRBJ1-1, with 7 bases lining up with TRBD1. CDR1 and CDR2 from the germline V gene are SGHTS and YDEGEE. The ends lost 2 bases at V and 0 bases at J; junction bases unmatched: 7. CDR3 length: 16 amino acids. The CDR3 DNA is TGTGCCAGCAGCTTCCTGACAGGGATTATGAACACTGAAGCTTTCTTT. This gives the protein CASSFLTGIMNTEAFF.

This chain connects TRBV4-1 to TRBJ2-7; a weak D match, TRBD2 (6 bases). From germline, CDR1 is MGHRA and CDR2 YSYEKL. The CDR3 runs 13 residues. Trimming shortened V by 3 bases and J by 6 bases, and 12 bases separated the two germline ends. The CDR3 nucleotides read TGCGCCAGCAGCCAGGGAGGTGGAGGCGAGCAGTACTTC. It is translated as CASSQGGGGEQYF.